This T cell receptor (beta chain) was sequenced in a study of blood T cell repertoires in COVID-19. About the study: Italy, Spain and the United States were the sources of the convalescent and acute COVID-19 samples. From T cells, B-cell-depleted T cells, or PBMCs came the material, which was cDNA or gDNA.

In the source study's methods: Amplified reference gene primers provided the basis for estimating nucleated cell counts. Clones were read by immunoSEQ multiplex PCR, and TCRdb kept only the in-frame ones, dropping some. Clone size and V and J calls were adopted from that table, with D and trimming inferred from the DNA. The sample has fewer than 80,000 clones, approximately 91% seen once; the top ten hold 20% to 25%. CDR3 length equals 14 residues. The V end lost 6 bases, the J end lost 1 base, and 12 bases lay between the germline ends. The V gene's germline CDR1 is ENHRY and CDR2 SYGVKD. This clonotype was sampled from a woman in her forties or fifties with active or convalescent COVID-19. Sequencing was performed on peripheral blood. The rearrangement links TRBV10-3 to TRBJ2-5; D is possibly TRBD2 (5 bases). CDR3 bases: TGTGCCATCAGCGCTGGAGGAACCCAAGAGACCCAGTACTTC. It is translated as CAISAGGTQETQYF.